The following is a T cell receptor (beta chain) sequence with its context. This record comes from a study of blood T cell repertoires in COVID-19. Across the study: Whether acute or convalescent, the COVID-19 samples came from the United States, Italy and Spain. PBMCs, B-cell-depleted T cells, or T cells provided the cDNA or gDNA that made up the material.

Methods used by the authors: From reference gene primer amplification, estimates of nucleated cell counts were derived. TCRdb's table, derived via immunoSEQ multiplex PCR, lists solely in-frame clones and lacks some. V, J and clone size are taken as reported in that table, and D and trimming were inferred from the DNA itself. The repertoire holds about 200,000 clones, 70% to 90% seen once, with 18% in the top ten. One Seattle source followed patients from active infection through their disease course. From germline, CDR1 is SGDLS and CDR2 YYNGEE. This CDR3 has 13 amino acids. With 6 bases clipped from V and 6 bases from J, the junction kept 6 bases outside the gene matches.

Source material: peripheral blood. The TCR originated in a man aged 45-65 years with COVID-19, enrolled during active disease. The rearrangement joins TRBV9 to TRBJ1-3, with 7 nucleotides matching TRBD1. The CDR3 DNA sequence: TGTGCCAGCAACAGGGGAGGTGAAAACACCATATATTTT. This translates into CASNRGGENTIYF.